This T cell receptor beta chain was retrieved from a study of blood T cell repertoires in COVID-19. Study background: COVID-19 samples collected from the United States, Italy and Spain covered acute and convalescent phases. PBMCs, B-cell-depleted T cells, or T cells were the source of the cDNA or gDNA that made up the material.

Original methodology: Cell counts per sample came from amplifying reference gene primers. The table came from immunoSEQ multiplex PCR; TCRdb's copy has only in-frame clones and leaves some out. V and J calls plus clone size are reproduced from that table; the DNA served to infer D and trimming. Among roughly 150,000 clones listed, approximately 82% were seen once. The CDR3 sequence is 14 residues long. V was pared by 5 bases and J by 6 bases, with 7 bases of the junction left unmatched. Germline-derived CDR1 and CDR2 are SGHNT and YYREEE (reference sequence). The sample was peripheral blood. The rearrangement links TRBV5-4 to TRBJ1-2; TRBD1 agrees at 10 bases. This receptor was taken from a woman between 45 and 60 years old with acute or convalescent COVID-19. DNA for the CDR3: TGTGCCAGCAGATTCCGGGACAGGGGACATGGCTACACCTTC. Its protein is CASRFRDRGHGYTF.